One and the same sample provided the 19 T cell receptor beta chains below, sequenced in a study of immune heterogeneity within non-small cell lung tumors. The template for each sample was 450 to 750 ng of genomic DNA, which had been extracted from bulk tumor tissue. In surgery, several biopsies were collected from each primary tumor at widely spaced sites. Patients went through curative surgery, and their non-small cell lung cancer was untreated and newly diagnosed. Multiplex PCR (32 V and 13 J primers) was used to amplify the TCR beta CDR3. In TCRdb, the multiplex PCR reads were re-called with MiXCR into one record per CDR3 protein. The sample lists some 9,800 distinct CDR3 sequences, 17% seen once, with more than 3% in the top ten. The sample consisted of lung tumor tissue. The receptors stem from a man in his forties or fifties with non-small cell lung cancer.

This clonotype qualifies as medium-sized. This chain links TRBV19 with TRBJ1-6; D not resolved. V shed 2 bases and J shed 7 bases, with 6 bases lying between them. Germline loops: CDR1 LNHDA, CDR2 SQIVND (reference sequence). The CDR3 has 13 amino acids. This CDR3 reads CASSINRNSPLHF. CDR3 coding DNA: TGTGCCAGTAGTATAAATCGAAATTCACCCCTCCACTTT.

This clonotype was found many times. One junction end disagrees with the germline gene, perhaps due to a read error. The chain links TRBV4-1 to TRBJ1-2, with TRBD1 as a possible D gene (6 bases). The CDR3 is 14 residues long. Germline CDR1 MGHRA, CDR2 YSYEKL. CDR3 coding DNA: TGCGCCAGCAGCCAAGAGGGGGCTAATTATGGCTACACCTTC. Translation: CASSQEGANYGYTF.

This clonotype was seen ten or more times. The CDR3 reads CATLGTATTHSGNTIYF. The CDR3 DNA is TGTGCCACCCTCGGGACGGCCACTACCCACTCTGGAAACACCATATATTTT. The V gene is TRBV6-4, the J gene TRBJ1-3; D is possibly TRBD1 (5 bases). The ends were cut back, 10 bases at V and 0 bases at J, with 22 bases in the middle. CDR3 size: 17 residues. Germline-derived CDR1 and CDR2 are MRHNA and SNTAGT.

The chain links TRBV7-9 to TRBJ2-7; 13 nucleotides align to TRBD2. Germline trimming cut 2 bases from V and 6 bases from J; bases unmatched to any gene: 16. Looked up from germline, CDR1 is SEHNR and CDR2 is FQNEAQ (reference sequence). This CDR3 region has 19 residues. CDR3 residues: CASSLRTSGGSSLGFEQYF. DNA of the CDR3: TGTGCCAGCAGCTTAAGGACTAGCGGGGGCTCTTCTCTGGGGTTCGAGCAGTACTTC.

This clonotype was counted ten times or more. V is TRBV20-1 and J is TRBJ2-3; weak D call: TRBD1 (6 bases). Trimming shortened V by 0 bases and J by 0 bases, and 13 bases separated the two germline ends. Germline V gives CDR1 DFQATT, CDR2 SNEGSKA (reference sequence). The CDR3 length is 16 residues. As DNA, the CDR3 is TGCAGTGCTAGAGATGGGCACAGGGCCAGCACAGATACGCAGTATTTT. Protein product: CSARDGHRASTDTQYF.

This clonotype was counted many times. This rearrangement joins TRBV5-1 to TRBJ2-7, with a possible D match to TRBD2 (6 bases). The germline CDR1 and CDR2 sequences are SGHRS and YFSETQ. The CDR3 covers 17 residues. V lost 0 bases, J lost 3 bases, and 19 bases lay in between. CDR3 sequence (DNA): TGCGCCAGCAGCTTGGTGGTCATGGCGGGGCGGATCTACGAGCAGTACTTC. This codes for CASSLVVMAGRIYEQYF.

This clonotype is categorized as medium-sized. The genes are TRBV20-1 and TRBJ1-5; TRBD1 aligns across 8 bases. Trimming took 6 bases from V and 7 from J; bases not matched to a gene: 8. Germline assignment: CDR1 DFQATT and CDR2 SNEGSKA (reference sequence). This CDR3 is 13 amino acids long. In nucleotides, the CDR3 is TGCAGTGCGCGACAGGGGACAGGACAGCCCCAGCATTTT. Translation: CSARQGTGQPQHF.

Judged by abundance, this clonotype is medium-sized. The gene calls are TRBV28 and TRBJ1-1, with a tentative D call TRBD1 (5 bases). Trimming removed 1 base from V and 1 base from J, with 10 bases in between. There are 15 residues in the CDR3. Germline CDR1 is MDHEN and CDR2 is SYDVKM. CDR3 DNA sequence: TGTGCCAGCAGTTTATTTACAGGCGCGAACACTGAAGCTTTCTTT. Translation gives CASSLFTGANTEAFF.

The CDR3 loop is CASRPHAGGPSEQFF. The DNA of the CDR3 is TGTGCCAGCAGACCGCACGCGGGAGGACCCTCTGAGCAGTTCTTC. The chain combines TRBV7-9 with TRBJ2-1; 8 positions match TRBD2. The V and J ends lost 6 bases and 9 bases, in that order; junction bases with no gene match: 13. Germline V gives CDR1 SEHNR, CDR2 FQNEAQ (reference sequence). The CDR3 sequence is 15 residues long.

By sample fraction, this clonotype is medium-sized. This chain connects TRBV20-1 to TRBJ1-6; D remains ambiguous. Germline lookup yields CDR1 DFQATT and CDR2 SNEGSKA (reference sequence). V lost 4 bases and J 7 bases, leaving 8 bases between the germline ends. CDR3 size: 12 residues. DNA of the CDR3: TGCAGTGCTATCAGGCCCAATTCACCCCTCCACTTT. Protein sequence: CSAIRPNSPLHF.

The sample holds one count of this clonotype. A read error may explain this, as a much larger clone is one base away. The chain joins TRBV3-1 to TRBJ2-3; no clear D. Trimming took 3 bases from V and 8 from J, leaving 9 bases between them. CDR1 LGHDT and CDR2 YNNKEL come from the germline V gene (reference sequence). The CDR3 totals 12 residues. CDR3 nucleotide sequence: TGTGCCAGCAGCCAGCAAAGAGGTACGCAGTATTTT. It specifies CASSQQRGTQYF.

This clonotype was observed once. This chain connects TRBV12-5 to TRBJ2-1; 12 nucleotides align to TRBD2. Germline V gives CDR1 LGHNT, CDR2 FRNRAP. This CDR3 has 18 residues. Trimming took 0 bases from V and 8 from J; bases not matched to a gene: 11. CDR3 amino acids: CASGLVFSASGRDDEQFF. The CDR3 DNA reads TGTGCTAGTGGTTTGGTATTTTCAGCTAGCGGGAGGGACGATGAGCAGTTCTTC.

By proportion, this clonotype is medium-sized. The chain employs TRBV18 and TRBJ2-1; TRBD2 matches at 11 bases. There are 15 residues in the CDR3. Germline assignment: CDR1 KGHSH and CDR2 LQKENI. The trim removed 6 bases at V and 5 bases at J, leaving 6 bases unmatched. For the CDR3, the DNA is TGTGCCAGCTCCGCTCTAGCGGGAGGAAACAATGAGCAGTTCTTC. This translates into CASSALAGGNNEQFF.

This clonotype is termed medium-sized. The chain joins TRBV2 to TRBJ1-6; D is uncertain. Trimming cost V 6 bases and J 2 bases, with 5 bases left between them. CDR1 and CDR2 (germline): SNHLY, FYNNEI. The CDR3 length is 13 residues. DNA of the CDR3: TGTGCCAGCAGGCAGGCCTATAATTCACCCCTCCACTTT. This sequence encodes CASRQAYNSPLHF.

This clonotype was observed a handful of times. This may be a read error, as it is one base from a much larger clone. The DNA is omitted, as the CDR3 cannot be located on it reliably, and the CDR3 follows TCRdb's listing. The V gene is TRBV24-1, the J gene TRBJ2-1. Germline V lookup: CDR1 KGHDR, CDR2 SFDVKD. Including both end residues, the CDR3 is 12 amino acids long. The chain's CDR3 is CATSMSVRGQFF.

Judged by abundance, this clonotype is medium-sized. The CDR3 DNA sequence: TGTGCCAGCAGTTTATTCGCCAGGGTAGGTCAGCCCCAGCATTTT. Protein product: CASSLFARVGQPQHF. The chain employs TRBV28 and TRBJ1-5, with a tentative D call TRBD1 (5 bases). The CDR3 length is 15 residues. Trimming took off 1 base at V and 6 bases at J, with 13 bases between the two ends. Germline V gene sequence: CDR1 MDHEN, CDR2 SYDVKM.

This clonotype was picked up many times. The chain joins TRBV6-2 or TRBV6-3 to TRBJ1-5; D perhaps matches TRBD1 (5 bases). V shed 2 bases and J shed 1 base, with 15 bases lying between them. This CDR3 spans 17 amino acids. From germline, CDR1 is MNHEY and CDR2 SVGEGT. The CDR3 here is CASSYHTGTGSNQPQHF. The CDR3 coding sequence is TGTGCCAGCAGTTACCACACCGGGACGGGGAGCAATCAGCCCCAGCATTTT.

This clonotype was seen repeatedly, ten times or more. The CDR3 spells CASSYSGGATDTQYF. In DNA form, the CDR3 reads TGTGCCAGCAGTTATAGCGGGGGGGCAACAGATACGCAGTATTTT. The V call is TRBV6-2 or TRBV6-3, the J call TRBJ2-3; 11 bases align to TRBD2. Germline trimming cut 3 bases from V and 3 bases from J; bases unmatched to any gene: 2. In germline, CDR1 is MNHEY, CDR2 SVGEGT. The CDR3 covers 15 residues.

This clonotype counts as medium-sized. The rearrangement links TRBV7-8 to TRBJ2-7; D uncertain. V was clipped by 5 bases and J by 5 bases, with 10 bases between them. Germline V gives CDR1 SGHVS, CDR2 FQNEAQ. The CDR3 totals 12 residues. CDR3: CASSTYSNEQYF. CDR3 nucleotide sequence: TGTGCCAGCAGCACATACTCTAACGAGCAGTACTTC.